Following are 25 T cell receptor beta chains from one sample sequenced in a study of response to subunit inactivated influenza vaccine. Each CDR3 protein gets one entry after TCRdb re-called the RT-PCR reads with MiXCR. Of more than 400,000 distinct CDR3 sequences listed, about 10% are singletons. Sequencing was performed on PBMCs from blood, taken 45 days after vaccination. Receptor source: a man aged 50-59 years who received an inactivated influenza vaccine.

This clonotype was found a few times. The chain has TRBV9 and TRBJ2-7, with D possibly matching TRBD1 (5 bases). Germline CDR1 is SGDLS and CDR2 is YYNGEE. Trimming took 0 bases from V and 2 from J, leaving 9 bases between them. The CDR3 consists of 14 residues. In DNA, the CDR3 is TGTGCCAGCAGCGTAGGGACACCTCCCTACGAGCAGTACTTC. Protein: CASSVGTPPYEQYF.

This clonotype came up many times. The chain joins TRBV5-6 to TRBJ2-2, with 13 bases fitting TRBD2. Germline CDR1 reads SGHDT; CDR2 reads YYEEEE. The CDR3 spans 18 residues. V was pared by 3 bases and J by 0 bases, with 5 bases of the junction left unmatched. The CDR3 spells CASSSTSGRATNTGELFF. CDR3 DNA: TGTGCCAGCAGCTCTACTAGCGGGAGGGCCACGAACACCGGGGAGCTGTTTTTT.

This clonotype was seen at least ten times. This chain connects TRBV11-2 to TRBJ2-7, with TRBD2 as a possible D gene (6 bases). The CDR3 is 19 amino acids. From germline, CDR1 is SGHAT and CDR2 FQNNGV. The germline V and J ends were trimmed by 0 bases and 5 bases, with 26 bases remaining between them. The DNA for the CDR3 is TGTGCCAGCAGCTTAGACCGGGGCCCACGCGGGATGGTTCCCCACGAGCAGTACTTC. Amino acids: CASSLDRGPRGMVPHEQYF. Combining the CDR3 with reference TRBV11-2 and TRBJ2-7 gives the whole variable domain EAGVAQSPRYKIIEKRQSVAFWCNPISGHATLYWYQQILGQGPKLLIQFQNNGVVDDSQLPKDRFSAERLKGVDSTLKIQPAKLEDSAVYLCASSLDRGPRGMVPHEQYFGPGTRLTVT.

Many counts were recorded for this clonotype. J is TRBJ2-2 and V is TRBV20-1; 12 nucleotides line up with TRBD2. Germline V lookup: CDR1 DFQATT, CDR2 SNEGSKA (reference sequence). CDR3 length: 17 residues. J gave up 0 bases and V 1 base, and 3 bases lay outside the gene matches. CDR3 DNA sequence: TGCAGTGCTAGAGGACTAGCGGGAGCCGCGAACACCGGGGAGCTGTTTTTT. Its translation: CSARGLAGAANTGELFF.

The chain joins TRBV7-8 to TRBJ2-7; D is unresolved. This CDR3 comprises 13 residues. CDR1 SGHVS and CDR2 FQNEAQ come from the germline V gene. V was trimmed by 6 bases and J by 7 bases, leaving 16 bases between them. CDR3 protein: CASSRHAYGEQYF. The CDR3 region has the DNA TGTGCCAGCAGTCGCCATGCCTACGGGGAGCAGTACTTC.

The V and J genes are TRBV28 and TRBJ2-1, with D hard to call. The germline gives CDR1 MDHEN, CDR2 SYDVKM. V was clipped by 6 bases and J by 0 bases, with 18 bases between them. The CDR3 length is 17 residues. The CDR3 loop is CASSPRANTLSYNEQFF. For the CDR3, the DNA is TGTGCCAGCAGCCCCCGGGCCAATACCCTCTCCTACAATGAGCAGTTCTTC.

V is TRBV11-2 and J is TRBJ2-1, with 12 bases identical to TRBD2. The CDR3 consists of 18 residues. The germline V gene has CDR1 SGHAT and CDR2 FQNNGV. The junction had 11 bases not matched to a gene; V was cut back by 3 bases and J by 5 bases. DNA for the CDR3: TGTGCCAGCAGCTTCAAGACTAGCGGGAGTGTTATCCACAATGAGCAGTTCTTC. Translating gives CASSFKTSGSVIHNEQFF.

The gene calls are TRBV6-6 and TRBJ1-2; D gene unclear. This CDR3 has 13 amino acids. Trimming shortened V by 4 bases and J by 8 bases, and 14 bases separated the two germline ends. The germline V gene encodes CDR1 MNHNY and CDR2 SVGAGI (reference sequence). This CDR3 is CASSSFYHGGYTF. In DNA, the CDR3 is TGTGCCAGCAGTTCGTTTTATCACGGAGGCTACACCTTC.

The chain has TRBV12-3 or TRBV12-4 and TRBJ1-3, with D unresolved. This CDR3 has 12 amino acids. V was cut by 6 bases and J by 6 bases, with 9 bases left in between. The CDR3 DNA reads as TGTGCCAGCAGCAGACATCAAAACACCATATATTTT. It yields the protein CASSRHQNTIYF.

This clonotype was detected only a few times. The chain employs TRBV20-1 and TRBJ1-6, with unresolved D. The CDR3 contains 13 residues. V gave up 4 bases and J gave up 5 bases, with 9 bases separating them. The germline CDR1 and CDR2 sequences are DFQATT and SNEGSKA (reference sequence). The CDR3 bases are TGCAGTGCTAAGGAGACCGATAATTCACCCCTCCACTTT. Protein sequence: CSAKETDNSPLHF.

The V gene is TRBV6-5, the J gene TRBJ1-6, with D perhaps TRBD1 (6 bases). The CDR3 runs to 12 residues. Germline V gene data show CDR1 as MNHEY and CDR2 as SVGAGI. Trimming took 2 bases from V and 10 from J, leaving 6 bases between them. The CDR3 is CASSYTGSPLHF. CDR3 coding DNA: TGTGCCAGCAGTTACACAGGGTCACCCCTCCACTTT.

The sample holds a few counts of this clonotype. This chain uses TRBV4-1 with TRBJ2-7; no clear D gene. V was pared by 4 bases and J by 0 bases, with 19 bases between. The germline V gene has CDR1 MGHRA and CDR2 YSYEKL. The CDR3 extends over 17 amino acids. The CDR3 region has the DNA TGCGCCAGCAGCCCCCTTGTCGGTAGTCTTGGCTCCTACGAGCAGTACTTC. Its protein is CASSPLVGSLGSYEQYF.

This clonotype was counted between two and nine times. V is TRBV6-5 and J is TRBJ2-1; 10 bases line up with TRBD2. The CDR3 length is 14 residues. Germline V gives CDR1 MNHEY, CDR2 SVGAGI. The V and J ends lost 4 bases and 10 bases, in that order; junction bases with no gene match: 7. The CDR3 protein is CASSSSGGPGEQFF. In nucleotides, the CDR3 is TGTGCCAGCAGTTCTAGCGGGGGTCCCGGGGAGCAGTTCTTC.

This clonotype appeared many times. The CDR3 nucleotides read TGTGCCAGCAGCTCAACTAGCGGAGTCTCCTACAATGAGCAGTTCTTC. This gives the protein CASSSTSGVSYNEQFF. This chain uses TRBV7-9 with TRBJ2-1, with 8 positions matching TRBD2. Germline CDR1 and CDR2: SEHNR and FQNEAQ (reference sequence). The CDR3 sequence is 16 residues long. The V gene end was trimmed by 4 bases and the J gene end by 0 bases; junction bases not matched to a gene: 5.

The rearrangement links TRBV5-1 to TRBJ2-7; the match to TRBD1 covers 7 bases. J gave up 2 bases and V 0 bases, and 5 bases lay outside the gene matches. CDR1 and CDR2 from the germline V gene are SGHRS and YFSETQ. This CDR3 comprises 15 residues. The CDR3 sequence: CASSLEPGQTYEQYF. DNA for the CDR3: TGCGCCAGCAGCTTGGAACCGGGACAGACCTACGAGCAGTACTTC.

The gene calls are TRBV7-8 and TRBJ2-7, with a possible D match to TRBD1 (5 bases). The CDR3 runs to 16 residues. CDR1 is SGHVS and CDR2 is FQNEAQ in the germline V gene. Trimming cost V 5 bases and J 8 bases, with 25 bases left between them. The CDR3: CASSPADREASLKQYF. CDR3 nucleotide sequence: TGTGCCAGCAGCCCCGCCGACAGAGAGGCTTCTCTGAAGCAGTACTTC. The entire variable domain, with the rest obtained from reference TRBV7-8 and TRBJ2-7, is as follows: GAGVSQSPRYKVAKRGQDVALRCDPISGHVSLFWYQQALGQGPEFLTYFQNEAQLDKSGLPSDRFFAERPEGSVSTLKIQRTQQEDSAVYLCASSPADREASLKQYFGPGTRLTVT.

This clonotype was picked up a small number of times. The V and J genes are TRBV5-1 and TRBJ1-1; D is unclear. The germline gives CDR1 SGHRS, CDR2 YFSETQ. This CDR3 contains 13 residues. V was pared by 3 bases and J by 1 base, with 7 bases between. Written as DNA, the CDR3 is TGCGCCAGCAGCTATTACAGGAACACTGAAGCTTTCTTT. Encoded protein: CASSYYRNTEAFF.

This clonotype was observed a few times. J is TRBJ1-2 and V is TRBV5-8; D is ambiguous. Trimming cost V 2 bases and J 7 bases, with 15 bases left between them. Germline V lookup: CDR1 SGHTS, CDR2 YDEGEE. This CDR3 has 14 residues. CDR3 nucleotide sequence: TGTGCCAGCAGCTTTAAGGTAACTACGCCTGGCTACACCTTC. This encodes CASSFKVTTPGYTF.

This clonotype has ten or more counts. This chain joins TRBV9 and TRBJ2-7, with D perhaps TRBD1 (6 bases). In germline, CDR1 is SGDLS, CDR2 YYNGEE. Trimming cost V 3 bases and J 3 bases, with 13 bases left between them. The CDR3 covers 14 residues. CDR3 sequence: CASSGTTGNYEQYF. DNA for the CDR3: TGTGCCAGCAGCGGAACTACAGGGAACTACGAGCAGTACTTC. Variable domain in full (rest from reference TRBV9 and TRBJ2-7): DSGVTQTPKHLITATGQRVTLRCSPRSGDLSVYWYQQSLDQGLQFLIQYYNGEERAKGNILERFSAQQFPDLHSELNLSSLELGDSALYFCASSGTTGNYEQYFGPGTRLTVT.

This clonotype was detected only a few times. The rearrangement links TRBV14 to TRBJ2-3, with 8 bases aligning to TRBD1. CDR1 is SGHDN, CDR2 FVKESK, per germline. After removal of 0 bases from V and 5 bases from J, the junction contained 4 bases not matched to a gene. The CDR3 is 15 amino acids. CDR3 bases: TGTGCCAGCAGCCAAGACAGGGGGCGCGGAGATACGCAGTATTTT. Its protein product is CASSQDRGRGDTQYF.

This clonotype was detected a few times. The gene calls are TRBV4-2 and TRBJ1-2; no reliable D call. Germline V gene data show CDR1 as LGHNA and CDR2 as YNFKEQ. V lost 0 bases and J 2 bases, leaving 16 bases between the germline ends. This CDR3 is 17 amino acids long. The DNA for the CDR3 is TGTGCCAGCAGCCAAGATACGTCGGGCCTTCGGAACTATGGCTACACCTTC. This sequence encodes CASSQDTSGLRNYGYTF.

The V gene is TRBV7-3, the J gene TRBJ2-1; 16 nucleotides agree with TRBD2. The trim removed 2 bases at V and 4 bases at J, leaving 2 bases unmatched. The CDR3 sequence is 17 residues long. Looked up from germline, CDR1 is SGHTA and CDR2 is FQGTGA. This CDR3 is CASSLGGLAGGYNEQFF. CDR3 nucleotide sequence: TGTGCCAGCAGCTTAGGGGGACTAGCGGGAGGGTACAATGAGCAGTTCTTC. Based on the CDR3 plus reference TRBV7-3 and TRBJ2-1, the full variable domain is GAGVSQTPSNKVTEKGKYVELRCDPISGHTALYWYRQSLGQGPEFLIYFQGTGAADDSGLPNDRFFAVRPEGSVSTLKIQRTERGDSAVYLCASSLGGLAGGYNEQFFGPGTRLTVL.

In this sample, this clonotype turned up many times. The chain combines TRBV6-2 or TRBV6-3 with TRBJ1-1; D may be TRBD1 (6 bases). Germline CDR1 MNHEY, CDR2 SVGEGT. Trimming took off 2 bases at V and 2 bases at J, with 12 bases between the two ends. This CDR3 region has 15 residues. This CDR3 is CASSYTAGANTEAFF. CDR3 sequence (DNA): TGTGCCAGCAGTTACACGGCAGGGGCCAACACTGAAGCTTTCTTT.

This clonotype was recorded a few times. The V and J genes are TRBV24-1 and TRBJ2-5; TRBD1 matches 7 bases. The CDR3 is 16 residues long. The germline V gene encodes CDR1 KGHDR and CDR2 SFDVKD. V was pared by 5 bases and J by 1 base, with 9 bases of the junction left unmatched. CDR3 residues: CATSALSRGFQETQYF. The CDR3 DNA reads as TGTGCCACCAGTGCCCTGTCCAGGGGGTTCCAAGAGACCCAGTACTTC.

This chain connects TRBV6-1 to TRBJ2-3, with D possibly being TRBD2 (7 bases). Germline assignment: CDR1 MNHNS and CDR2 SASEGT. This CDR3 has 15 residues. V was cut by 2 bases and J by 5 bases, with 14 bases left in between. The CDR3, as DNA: TGTGCCAGCAGTGAAAGGGCGGGGGCCCAAGATACGCAGTATTTT. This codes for CASSERAGAQDTQYF.